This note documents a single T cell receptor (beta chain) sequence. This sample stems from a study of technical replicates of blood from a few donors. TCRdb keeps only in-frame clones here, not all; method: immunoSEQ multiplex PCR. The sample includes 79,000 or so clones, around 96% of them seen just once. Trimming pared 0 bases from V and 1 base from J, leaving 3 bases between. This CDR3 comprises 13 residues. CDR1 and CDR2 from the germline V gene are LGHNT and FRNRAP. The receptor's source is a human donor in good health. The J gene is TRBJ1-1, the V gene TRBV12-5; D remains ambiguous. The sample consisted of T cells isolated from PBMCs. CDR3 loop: CASGLVQNTEAFF. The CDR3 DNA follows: TGTGCTAGTGGTTTGGTACAGAACACTGAAGCTTTCTTT. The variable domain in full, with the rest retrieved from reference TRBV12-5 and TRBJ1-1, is DARVTQTPRHKVTEMGQEVTMRCQPILGHNTVFWYRQTMMQGLELLAYFRNRAPLDDSGMPKDRFSAEMPDATLATLKIQPSEPRDSAVYFCASGLVQNTEAFFGQGTRLTVV.